These 15 T cell receptor beta chains came from one sample sequenced in a study of regulatory T cells in long-lasting Graves disease (dated by TCRdb to the early 2020s). The library came from multiplex PCR. The sequencer listed for this sample is Illumina HiSeq 4000. To build TCR beta libraries, CDR3 regions were amplified by Arm-PCR using iRepertoire HTBI primers. In TCRdb, the public reads were trimmed at Q25 with fastp and aligned with MiXCR, with productive beta chains retained. Rows with a matching CDR3 protein are joined into one entry that keeps the most common DNA and genes. The table for this sample lists 450,000 to 500,000 distinct CDR3 sequences; around 15% of them were counted only once. Clones ranked in the top ten supply roughly an eighth of the sample. The time point label of this sample denotes: newly diagnosed GD, antithyroid drugs for less than 3 months. For both TCR sequencing and RNA sequencing, RNA was extracted from PBMCs in TRIzol.

The sample was also linked to a second study, of T cells in Graves' hyperthyroidism and ophthalmopathy.

This specimen was peripheral blood mononuclear cells (PBMCs), taken at new diagnosis, from a patient treated with antithyroid drugs. The receptors derive from a man aged 35 to 55 with Graves disease. Donor details come from another sample of the same person, matched by shared clones.

This chain links TRBV9 with TRBJ2-7, with unresolved D. The CDR3 length is 14 residues. CDR1 SGDLS and CDR2 YYNGEE come from the germline V gene. Trimming cost V 3 bases and J 5 bases, with 15 bases left between them. CDR3 loop: CASSASPLSDEQYF. The CDR3 nucleotides are TGTGCCAGCAGCGCCAGTCCTCTCTCGGACGAGCAGTACTTC.

There are many counts of this clonotype. The CDR3 reads CASSSSGSPIYNEQFF. The DNA of the CDR3 is TGTGCCAGCAGTTCTAGCGGGAGTCCCATCTACAATGAGCAGTTCTTC. The V gene is TRBV28, the J gene TRBJ2-1; 10 bases agree with TRBD2. Trimming at V came to 4 bases and at J to 3 bases, leaving 6 bases not matched to a gene. The length of the CDR3 is 16 residues. Germline CDR1 MDHEN, CDR2 SYDVKM.

This clonotype was picked up many times. The V call is TRBV7-3, the J call TRBJ2-1; a possible D gene is TRBD1 (5 bases). V gave up 5 bases and J gave up 9 bases, with 11 bases separating them. The CDR3 extends over 12 amino acids. Germline assignment: CDR1 SGHTA and CDR2 FQGTGA. The CDR3 sequence: CASSQTGAEQFF. Written as DNA, the CDR3 is TGTGCCAGCAGCCAAACTGGGGCTGAGCAGTTCTTC.

This clonotype showed up many times. V usage is TRBV29-1 and J usage is TRBJ2-3, with D possibly being TRBD2 (5 bases). Germline lookup yields CDR1 SQVTM and CDR2 ANQGSEA. V lost 5 bases and J 7 bases, leaving 16 bases between the germline ends. The CDR3 extends over 13 amino acids. The CDR3 protein is CSVKMIVGNTQYF. CDR3 nucleotide sequence: TGCAGCGTTAAGATGATAGTCGGGAATACGCAGTATTTT.

A note on this clonotype: Just one base apart from a much larger clone, this may be a read error. The rearrangement uses TRBV7-3 and TRBJ1-1, with D perhaps matching TRBD1 (5 bases). CDR3 length equals 15 residues. Germline assignment: CDR1 SGHTA and CDR2 FQGTGA. The CDR3 protein is CVSSPNSFRGAEAFF. The CDR3 coding sequence is TGTGTCAGCAGCCCCAATTCATTCCGGGGGGCTGAAGCTTTCTTT.

CDR3 sequence reads: CASNSPGELFF. Here the CDR3 DNA reads TGTGCCAGCAACTCCCCCGGGGAGCTGTTTTTT. The V and J genes are TRBV28 and TRBJ2-2; no reliable D call. There are 11 residues in the CDR3. V was shortened by 7 bases and J by 6 bases, with 6 bases between the two germline ends. Germline values: CDR1 MDHEN, CDR2 SYDVKM.

Only a few counts were recorded for this clonotype. This sequence joins TRBV20-1 and TRBJ2-1, with D unclear. Deletions cut 4 bases from V and 7 bases from J, with 20 bases between. Germline CDR1 DFQATT, CDR2 SNEGSKA (reference sequence). The CDR3 length is 15 residues. CDR3 residues: CSATHAQLNNNEQFF. In DNA form, the CDR3 reads TGCAGTGCTACTCATGCCCAGTTAAATAATAATGAGCAGTTCTTC.

V gene TRBV12-3 or TRBV12-4 combines with J gene TRBJ2-2, with TRBD1 identical over 7 bases. The trim removed 3 bases at V and 4 bases at J, leaving 5 bases unmatched. This CDR3 spans 15 amino acids. CDR3 residues: CASSLRGPGTGELFF. Written as DNA, the CDR3 is TGTGCCAGCAGTTTGAGGGGGCCGGGCACCGGGGAGCTGTTTTTT.

This clonotype was detected a few times. The chain carries TRBV4-1 and TRBJ1-4; 7 positions match TRBD1. Trimming cost V 4 bases and J 5 bases; bases outside gene matches: 7. The CDR3 extends over 15 amino acids. Germline loops: CDR1 MGHRA, CDR2 YSYEKL. The CDR3 coding sequence is TGCGCCAGCAGCCTCACAGGGGACCCCAATGAAAAACTGTTTTTT. Translating it yields CASSLTGDPNEKLFF.

This clonotype was counted many times. This rearrangement joins TRBV24-1 to TRBJ2-7; D remains ambiguous. Germline-derived CDR1 and CDR2 are KGHDR and SFDVKD. The length of the CDR3 is 13 residues. V was shortened by 4 bases and J by 1 base, with 7 bases between the two germline ends. The CDR3 protein is CATSDPNSYEQYF. CDR3 sequence (DNA): TGTGCCACCAGTGACCCGAATTCCTACGAGCAGTACTTC.

The chain is built from TRBV12-5 and TRBJ2-3; the D call may be TRBD1 or TRBD2 (5 bases each). This CDR3 spans 16 amino acids. Germline loops: CDR1 LGHNT, CDR2 FRNRAP. The germline V and J ends were trimmed by 7 bases and 5 bases, with 22 bases remaining between them. CDR3 region: CASALAGTPAGDTQYF. CDR3 DNA: TGTGCTAGTGCCTTAGCCGGGACCCCGGCGGGAGATACGCAGTATTTT.

This clonotype was counted many times. The J gene is TRBJ2-7, the V gene TRBV12-3 or TRBV12-4; D not resolved. CDR3 length: 11 residues. V was pared by 3 bases and J by 7 bases, with 7 bases between. As DNA, the CDR3 is TGTGCCAGCAGTTTCTCCCGGGAGCAGTACTTC. Translation gives CASSFSREQYF.

This CDR3 reads CSARAGWNTGELFF. The CDR3 bases are TGCAGTGCTCGGGCCGGATGGAACACCGGGGAGCTGTTTTTT. This chain joins TRBV20-1 and TRBJ2-2; D is ambiguous. The CDR3 runs 14 residues. Trimming took off 5 bases at V and 1 base at J, with 11 bases between the two ends. CDR1 and CDR2 (germline): DFQATT, SNEGSKA (reference sequence).

This clonotype has just a few counts. The chain employs TRBV2 and TRBJ1-2; D is uncertain. The CDR3 totals 12 residues. V was cut by 3 bases and J by 8 bases, with 10 bases left in between. CDR1 and CDR2 from the germline V gene are SNHLY and FYNNEI. The DNA of the CDR3 is TGTGCCAGCAGTGACTCGGTGGGGGGCTACACCTTC. It encodes CASSDSVGGYTF. Complete variable domain (other parts from reference TRBV2 and TRBJ1-2): EPEVTQTPSHQVTQMGQEVILRCVPISNHLYFYWYRQILGQKVEFLVSFYNNEISEKSEIFDDQFSVERPDGSNFTLKIRSTKLEDSAMYFCASSDSVGGYTFGSGTRLTVV.

This clonotype has more than one count but fewer than ten. This chain uses TRBV20-1 with TRBJ2-5; TRBD2 matches 8 bases. Germline values: CDR1 DFQATT, CDR2 SNEGSKA (reference sequence). Losses at the gene ends were 0 bases for V and 2 bases for J; bases not matched to a gene: 2. The CDR3 covers 14 residues. The CDR3 nucleotides read TGCAGTGCTAGAGATGCTAGCGGGCAAGAGACCCAGTACTTC. It codes for CSARDASGQETQYF.